A selection of T cell receptor beta chains follows, all from one sample in a study of preoperative IRX-2 immunotherapy in early breast cancer. Data came from immunoSEQ multiplex PCR; TCRdb stores just in-frame clones and leaves some out. The table lists 95,000 to 100,000 clones, 86% of them singletons, with over 2% in the top ten. Sequencing used tumor tissue, obtained after IRX-2 immunotherapy. These receptors originate from a human donor with breast cancer. Each CDR3 is given with its conserved first and last residue. D genes are given only for firm matches.

v_gene,d_gene,CDR3aa
TRBV18,.,CASSPKVSEAFF
TRBV30,.,CAWSASPGDLETQYF
TRBV28,.,CASMTGPTLGAQHF
TRBV6-8,.,CASSHPAGELFF
TRBV5-1,.,CASSTSGAGSYEQYF
TRBV19,.,CASSTGTSTDTQYF
TRBV19,.,CATQQEGSQQYF
TRBV28,TRBD1,CASSSGQAGGYF
TRBV19,TRBD1,CASSFLGQGTETQYF
TRBV6-8,.,CASSYNSGTLSYEQYF
TRBV5-1,.,CASSLQRPNTEAFF
TRBV18,.,CASSPRNTAGEETQYF
TRBV6-8,TRBD1,CASSFGQVRNQPQHF
TRBV7-8,TRBD2,CASSLEFQAGANEQFF
TRBV6-8,.,CASSGRGGANYGYTF
TRBV7-6,TRBD1,CASSLAAPGTGYGYTF
TRBV19,.,CASKSATNTGELFF
TRBV6-8,.,CASSYPTLDYGYTF
TRBV7-4,.,CASRHTGGPGELFF
TRBV5-1,.,CASSLHTGNNYGYTF
TRBV18,TRBD2,CASSPTSGSSYEQYF
TRBV18,.,CASSPNRGNTGELFF
TRBV19,.,CASSLGANSYEQYF